This T cell receptor (beta chain) derives from a study of blood T cell repertoires in COVID-19. Profiled with immunoSEQ multiplex PCR; TCRdb holds only in-frame clones, not every one. This table holds roughly 71,000 clones, around 90% found once. The V segment lost 8 bases and the J segment 5 bases; nucleotides outside the gene matches: 9. The CDR3 has 14 amino acids. Germline CDR1 ENHRY, CDR2 SYGVKD. This rearrangement joins TRBV10-3 to TRBJ2-1; the match to TRBD2 covers 7 bases. Sequencing was done on a sample of peripheral blood. This clonotype was obtained from a man aged 50 to 59 with acute or convalescent COVID-19. CDR3 residues: CAIASGGPNNEQFF. CDR3 coding DNA: TGTGCCATCGCTTCGGGGGGACCAAACAATGAGCAGTTCTTC.